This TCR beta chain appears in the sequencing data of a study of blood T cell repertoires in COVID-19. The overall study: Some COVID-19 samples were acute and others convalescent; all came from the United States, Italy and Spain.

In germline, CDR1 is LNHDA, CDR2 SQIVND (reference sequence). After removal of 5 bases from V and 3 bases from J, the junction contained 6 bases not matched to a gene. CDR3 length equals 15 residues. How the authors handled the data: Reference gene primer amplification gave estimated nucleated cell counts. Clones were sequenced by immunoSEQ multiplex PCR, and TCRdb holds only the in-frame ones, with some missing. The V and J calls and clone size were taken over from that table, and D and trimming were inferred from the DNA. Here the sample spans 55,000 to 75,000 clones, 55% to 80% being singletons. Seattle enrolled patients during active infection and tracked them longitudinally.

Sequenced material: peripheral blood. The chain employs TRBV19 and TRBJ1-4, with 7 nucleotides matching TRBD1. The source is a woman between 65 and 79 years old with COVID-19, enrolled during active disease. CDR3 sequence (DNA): TGTGCCAGTAGTCCAGGGGGGCCGGCTAATGAAAAACTGTTTTTT. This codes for CASSPGGPANEKLFF.